Following are 8 T cell receptor beta chains from one sample sequenced in a study of cytomegalovirus exposure and HLA in healthy donors. Use of 60 Vbeta and 13 Jbeta primers characterized the PCR. Using immunoSEQ multiplex PCR, the repertoire was profiled, and TCRdb retains in-frame clones only, with some absent. The sample has about 140,000 clones; around 72% are singletons. Material for sequencing was PBMCs. The source is a man between 45 and 60 years old in good health and CMV-seropositive.

J is TRBJ2-1 and V is TRBV11-2; 9 positions agree with TRBD2. V lost 4 bases and J lost 1; bases outside the gene matches: 2. The CDR3 has 15 amino acids. The germline gives CDR1 SGHAT, CDR2 FQNNGV. The chain's CDR3 is CASSWSGGSYNEQFF. In DNA form, the CDR3 reads TGTGCCAGCAGCTGGAGCGGGGGGTCCTACAATGAGCAGTTCTTC.

This clone was observed a handful of times. The chain carries TRBV4-2 and TRBJ2-5; D may be TRBD1 (5 bases). The CDR3 consists of 15 residues. V was clipped by 0 bases and J by 4 bases, with 12 bases between them. The V gene's germline CDR1 is LGHNA and CDR2 YNFKEQ. The DNA for the CDR3 is TGTGCCAGCAGCCAAGATCGGGCTGGGGCAGAGACCCAGTACTTC. This sequence encodes CASSQDRAGAETQYF.

The chain is built from TRBV6-5 and TRBJ1-1; D possibly corresponds to TRBD1 (6 bases). CDR3 length equals 14 residues. Germline-derived CDR1 and CDR2 are MNHEY and SVGAGI. Trimming took 2 bases from V and 5 from J, leaving 12 bases between them. CDR3 loop: CASSYPGGLTEAFF. As DNA, the CDR3 is TGTGCCAGCAGTTACCCGGGGGGGCTGACTGAAGCTTTCTTT.

The chain has TRBV6-5 and TRBJ2-1; the match to TRBD1 covers 7 bases. The CDR3 length is 13 residues. Per the germline V gene, CDR1 is MNHEY and CDR2 is SVGAGI. The V and J ends lost 6 bases and 9 bases, in that order; junction bases with no gene match: 8. CDR3 sequence reads: CASRLRQGSEQFF. CDR3 coding DNA: TGTGCCAGCAGACTTCGACAGGGATCTGAGCAGTTCTTC.

This clone was observed a single time. CDR3 in amino acids: CASGAGDVFNEQFF. The CDR3 DNA is TGTGCCAGCGGAGCGGGAGATGTGTTCAATGAGCAGTTCTTC. The chain recombines TRBV6-5 with TRBJ2-1; TRBD2 matches at 8 bases. V shed 8 bases, J shed 6 bases, and the junction held 9 bases outside the gene matches. Germline lookup yields CDR1 MNHEY and CDR2 SVGAGI. The CDR3 loop spans 14 amino acids.

This chain uses TRBV7-9 with TRBJ2-3; no reliable D call. Between the trimmed V and J ends, which lost 5 bases and 6 bases, there was a span of 12 bases. The CDR3 is 13 amino acids. Germline CDR1 and CDR2: SEHNR and FQNEAQ (reference sequence). This chain's CDR3 is CASSPGSSDTQYF. Written as DNA, the CDR3 is TGTGCCAGCAGCCCAGGATCGAGTGATACGCAGTATTTT.

The rearrangement joins TRBV5-1 to TRBJ2-3; no firm D call. This CDR3 region has 13 residues. Germline values: CDR1 SGHRS, CDR2 YFSETQ. V lost 3 bases and J lost 0, with 5 bases in between. The CDR3 region has the DNA TGCGCCAGCAGCTACACCAGCACAGATACGCAGTATTTT. Its translation: CASSYTSTDTQYF.

The CDR3 here is CASSTQGWNEQFF. CDR3 DNA sequence: TGTGCCAGTAGTACCCAGGGTTGGAATGAGCAGTTCTTC. The chain joins TRBV19 to TRBJ2-1; a possible D gene is TRBD1 (5 bases). Germline V gene sequence: CDR1 LNHDA, CDR2 SQIVND (reference sequence). CDR3 length: 13 amino acids. V lost 4 bases and J 7 bases, leaving 11 bases between the germline ends.